Each of the 5 T cell receptor beta chains below was sequenced from the same sample in a study of shared clonotypes between healthy human individuals. The method was immunoSEQ multiplex PCR; TCRdb's version includes in-frame clones alone and lacks a portion of them. The repertoire has a few million clones, about 92% of them found once; the top ten carry roughly 0.13%. The material sequenced was naive CD4+ T cells sorted from blood. Specified subset: CD45RA+ positively selected. The receptors were sampled from a man aged 18 to 30 in good health.

V gene TRBV7-9 combines with J gene TRBJ1-6; the D is unclear. The CDR3 spans 14 residues. Trimming took 5 bases from V and 4 from J, leaving 9 bases between them. Germline V gene lookup returns CDR1 SEHNR and CDR2 FQNEAQ (reference sequence). The chain's CDR3 is CASSEILYNSPLHF. The CDR3 coding sequence is TGTGCCAGCAGCGAAATCTTGTATAATTCACCCCTCCACTTT.

The J gene is TRBJ1-4, the V gene TRBV7-9, with 10 nucleotides matching TRBD1. This CDR3 has 16 amino acids. V lost 4 bases and J lost 0; bases outside the gene matches: 2. Germline loops: CDR1 SEHNR, CDR2 FQNEAQ (reference sequence). The CDR3 protein is CASSSGQGATNEKLFF. The DNA of the CDR3 is TGTGCCAGCAGCTCCGGACAGGGGGCAACTAATGAAAAACTGTTTTTT.

J is TRBJ1-1 and V is TRBV5-1; 10 nucleotides align to TRBD1. V lost 4 bases to trimming and J lost 11 bases; unmatched junction nucleotides: 11. Germline CDR1 is SGHRS and CDR2 is YFSETQ. The length of the CDR3 is 14 residues. CDR3 bases: TGCGCCAGCAGCGCCGGGACAGGGGTCGGTAGGGCTTTCTTT. Protein: CASSAGTGVGRAFF. Together with reference TRBV5-1 and TRBJ1-1, the CDR3 gives the full variable domain: KAGVTQTPRYLIKTRGQQVTLSCSPISGHRSVSWYQQTPGQGLQFLFEYFSETQRNKGNFPGRFSGRQFSNSRSEMNVSTLELGDSALYLCASSAGTGVGRAFFGQGTRLTVV.

This sequence joins TRBV4-1 and TRBJ2-2; tentatively, D is TRBD2 (5 bases). Germline-derived CDR1 and CDR2 are MGHRA and YSYEKL. CDR3 length: 17 amino acids. V shed 1 base and J shed 5 bases, with 17 bases lying between them. The CDR3 loop reads CASSQGSVGGRTGELFF. The DNA of the CDR3 is TGCGCCAGCAGCCAAGGCTCCGTAGGAGGAAGGACCGGGGAGCTGTTTTTT.

Points on this clone: The same CDR3 is also encoded by other DNA sequences in this sample. The rearrangement joins TRBV28 to TRBJ1-1; D is undetermined. V was cut by 5 bases and J by 0 bases, with 7 bases left in between. Germline V lookup: CDR1 MDHEN, CDR2 SYDVKM. The CDR3 extends over 13 amino acids. CDR3 DNA: TGTGCCAGCAGTCCCCCCATGAACACTGAAGCTTTCTTT. Its translation is CASSPPMNTEAFF.